The 22 T cell receptor beta chains in this list originate from one sample, sequenced in a study of identical twins. Via MiXCR, TCRdb re-called the 5' RACE reads, giving one row per CDR3 protein. The sample includes 200,000 to 250,000 distinct CDR3 sequences, 10% seen only once; the top ten take more than 8.5%. The sequencing input was memory T cells sorted from blood. These receptors came from a man aged 45-60 years in good health.

The chain carries TRBV11-2 and TRBJ1-4; D is undetermined. Trimming stripped 6 bases from V and 8 bases from J, with 10 bases between. Germline CDR1 SGHAT, CDR2 FQNNGV. The CDR3 runs 12 residues. CDR3 in amino acids: CASSISGEKLFF. As DNA, the CDR3 is TGTGCCAGCAGTATCTCTGGCGAAAAACTGTTTTTT.

This clonotype was observed at least ten times. The chain employs TRBV6-2 or TRBV6-3 and TRBJ2-7, with 7 bases matching TRBD1. Trimming removed 5 bases from V and 3 bases from J; junction bases left unmatched: 7. The CDR3 is 14 residues long. Germline values: CDR1 MNHEY, CDR2 SVGEGT. The DNA for the CDR3 is TGTGCCAGCAGTGTGGGACAGTTACTCTACGAGCAGTACTTC. Its protein product is CASSVGQLLYEQYF.

The V call is TRBV23-1, the J call TRBJ2-7; D possibly uses TRBD1 or TRBD2 (5 bases each). Being an ORF, TRBV23-1 has a function that is uncertain. The CDR3 length is 14 residues. Trimming pared 8 bases from V and 2 bases from J, leaving 16 bases between. The CDR3 loop reads CASPSPGTPYEQYF. CDR3 nucleotides: TGCGCCAGCCCCTCGCCGGGGACCCCCTACGAGCAGTACTTC.

A note on this clonotype: It may be a read error: a sequence one base away is much more abundant. The chain joins TRBV5-1 to TRBJ1-4, with 8 bases lining up with TRBD1. There are 15 residues in the CDR3. CDR1 and CDR2 (germline): SGHRS, YFSETQ. The CDR3 DNA follows: TGCGCCAGCAGCCCCGGACAGGGCACTAATGAAATACTGTTTTTT. Protein product: CASSPGQGTNEILFF.

In this sample, this clonotype turned up a few times. The V gene is TRBV5-6, the J gene TRBJ2-1, with a weak D call TRBD2 (6 bases). The CDR3 length is 16 residues. V gave up 2 bases and J gave up 4 bases, with 16 bases separating them. Germline values: CDR1 SGHDT, CDR2 YYEEEE. This CDR3 reads CASSFSAGLPYNEQFF. CDR3 coding DNA: TGTGCCAGCAGCTTTTCGGCGGGACTTCCATACAATGAGCAGTTCTTC.

The chain carries TRBV7-2 and TRBJ1-6; 10 bases match TRBD1. The CDR3 has 14 residues. The trim removed 4 bases at V and 9 bases at J, leaving 3 bases unmatched. Per germline, CDR1 SGHTA and CDR2 FQGNSA. CDR3 coding DNA: TGTGCCAGCAGCTGGGGACAGGGGATTTCACCCCTCCACTTT. It specifies CASSWGQGISPLHF.

This clonotype was seen many times. The chain links TRBV13 to TRBJ2-6; no reliable D call. V lost 6 bases to trimming and J lost 0 bases, with 9 bases between them. Germline values: CDR1 PRHDT, CDR2 FYEKMQ (reference sequence). The CDR3 totals 15 residues. The CDR3 DNA reads TGTGCCAGCAGTCCCATGAACTCTGGGGCCAACGTCCTGACTTTC. Protein: CASSPMNSGANVLTF.

The table lists this clonotype with many counts. The chain is built from TRBV25-1 and TRBJ2-7; D is uncertain. The ends were cut back, 5 bases at V and 2 bases at J, with 7 bases in the middle. Germline V gene data show CDR1 as MGHDK and CDR2 as SYGVNS. The CDR3 has 12 residues. The CDR3 loop is CASSPHPYEQYF. CDR3 bases: TGTGCCAGCAGTCCCCATCCCTACGAGCAGTACTTC.

The rearrangement uses TRBV12-3 or TRBV12-4 and TRBJ2-1; D is unclear. CDR3 length equals 14 residues. The ends were cut back, 1 base at V and 2 bases at J, with 6 bases in the middle. In DNA form, the CDR3 reads TGTGCCAGCAGTTTAGGTGCCCCCTACAATGAGCAGTTCTTC. It specifies CASSLGAPYNEQFF.

The sample holds many counts of this clonotype. This chain uses TRBV4-2 with TRBJ2-5; D tentatively reads TRBD1 or TRBD2 (5 bases each). Germline values: CDR1 LGHNA, CDR2 YNFKEQ. Trimming took 1 base from V and 2 from J, leaving 11 bases between them. The CDR3 length is 15 residues. Here the CDR3 DNA reads TGTGCCAGCAGCCAAGGTTCAGGGAGACAAGAGACCCAGTACTTC. It translates to CASSQGSGRQETQYF.

This clonotype was observed a handful of times. The CDR3, as DNA: TGCAGCGTTGGAGACTCAGAGACCCAGTACTTC. It translates to CSVGDSETQYF. The chain has TRBV29-1 and TRBJ2-5; D not resolved. The CDR3 covers 11 residues. Between the trimmed V and J ends, which lost 4 bases and 4 bases, there was a span of 7 bases. In germline, CDR1 is SQVTM, CDR2 ANQGSEA.

This clonotype came up many times. The chain employs TRBV5-1 and TRBJ1-1; weak D call: TRBD1 (6 bases). V was pared by 4 bases and J by 0 bases, with 19 bases between. Germline V gene sequence: CDR1 SGHRS, CDR2 YFSETQ. CDR3 length: 17 amino acids. CDR3 protein: CASSPRLNQGMNTEAFF. For the CDR3, the DNA is TGCGCCAGCAGCCCAAGATTAAATCAGGGGATGAACACTGAAGCTTTCTTT.

This clonotype was seen only a few times. The V call is TRBV7-8, the J call TRBJ2-5; 7 bases align to TRBD1. The CDR3 covers 14 residues. Germline CDR1 SGHVS, CDR2 FQNEAQ. After removal of 4 bases from V and 1 base from J, the junction contained 3 bases not matched to a gene. In DNA, the CDR3 is TGTGCCAGCAGCTCCCGGGACAGCCAAGAGACCCAGTACTTC. Translating gives CASSSRDSQETQYF.

CDR3 sequence: CASSPVKDAEAFF. CDR3 coding DNA: TGTGCCAGCTCACCAGTTAAGGACGCTGAAGCTTTCTTT. The chain is built from TRBV18 and TRBJ1-1; D gene ambiguous. The V end lost 2 bases, the J end lost 6 bases, and 10 bases lay between the germline ends. Germline CDR1 is KGHSH and CDR2 is LQKENI. There are 13 residues in the CDR3.

This clonotype was counted at least ten times. This chain uses TRBV6-4 with TRBJ2-5, with 13 bases lining up with TRBD2. The length of the CDR3 is 21 residues. The trim removed 7 bases at V and 2 bases at J, leaving 22 bases unmatched. CDR1 is MRHNA, CDR2 SNTAGT, per germline. In DNA, the CDR3 is TGTGCCAGCACTCCAAATGGCGTCGGGTGGGGACTAGCGGGGCCACAAGAGACCCAGTACTTC. This codes for CASTPNGVGWGLAGPQETQYF.

The CDR3 reads CSASRTAKETQYF. In nucleotides, the CDR3 is TGCAGTGCTAGTAGGACAGCGAAAGAGACCCAGTACTTC. The chain couples TRBV20-1 to TRBJ2-5; a weak D match, TRBD1 (6 bases). CDR1 is DFQATT, CDR2 SNEGSKA, per germline (reference sequence). The V end was cut by 3 bases, the J end by 3 bases, with 11 bases between. CDR3 length: 13 amino acids.

V and J are TRBV20-1 and TRBJ1-6; tentative D call: TRBD1 (6 bases). CDR3 length: 14 residues. With 2 bases removed from V and 10 bases from J, the gap between germline ends came to 15 bases. Germline V lookup: CDR1 DFQATT, CDR2 SNEGSKA (reference sequence). The CDR3 DNA is TGCAGTGCTAGATCCCCGGACAGAGGGTCACCCCTCCACTTT. Its translation: CSARSPDRGSPLHF.

This clonotype was observed at least ten times. V gene TRBV12-3 or TRBV12-4 combines with J gene TRBJ1-2; a weak D match, TRBD1 (5 bases). This CDR3 comprises 13 residues. The V end lost 3 bases, the J end lost 8 bases, and 13 bases lay between the germline ends. In DNA form, the CDR3 reads TGTGCCAGCAGTTTGACCAGGGTGAAGGGCTACACCTTC. It translates to CASSLTRVKGYTF.

The genes are TRBV6-5 and TRBJ2-5; no definite D call. CDR3 size: 16 residues. The germline CDR1 and CDR2 sequences are MNHEY and SVGAGI. V was clipped by 1 base and J by 1 base, with 13 bases between them. The CDR3 region has the DNA TGTGCCAGCAGTTACTTACTTTCCTTAGGCCAAGAGACCCAGTACTTC. Translating gives CASSYLLSLGQETQYF.

This clonotype was detected only a few times. This sequence joins TRBV15 and TRBJ2-5, with TRBD2 as a possible D gene (5 bases). V was pared by 1 base and J by 5 bases, with 5 bases between. CDR1 LNHNV and CDR2 YYDKDF come from the germline V gene (reference sequence). The CDR3 spans 12 residues. CDR3 sequence reads: CATSRGEETQYF. Here the CDR3 DNA reads TGTGCCACCAGCAGAGGGGAGGAGACCCAGTACTTC.

The chain carries TRBV4-2 and TRBJ1-2, with 9 bases lining up with TRBD1. Unmatched junction bases numbered 8, after V lost 5 bases and J lost 4 bases. Looked up from germline, CDR1 is LGHNA and CDR2 is YNFKEQ. The CDR3 is 15 residues long. The CDR3 sequence: CASSSRPGQGYGYTF. The CDR3 nucleotides are TGTGCCAGCAGCTCCAGACCGGGACAGGGCTATGGCTACACCTTC.

This chain connects TRBV7-8 to TRBJ2-1, with TRBD2 matching over 12 bases. Germline V gives CDR1 SGHVS, CDR2 FQNEAQ. This CDR3 has 16 residues. The V segment lost 5 bases and the J segment 12 bases; nucleotides outside the gene matches: 14. The CDR3 sequence: CASSPLTSGGLSGQFF. The CDR3 DNA sequence: TGTGCCAGCAGCCCGCTGACTAGCGGGGGCCTCTCAGGGCAGTTCTTC.